Presented here are 3 T cell receptor beta chains from one specimen sequenced in a study of tumor-infiltrating lymphocytes in primary liver carcinoma. The input was approximately 500 ng total RNA; TCR beta cDNA was made from it with a constant-region primer. Three-round nested multiplex PCR performed with slightly modified ARM-PCR produced the TCR beta libraries. Forward primers for TRBV1-TRBV30 and a C-beta reverse primer served the first two PCR rounds, at 10 cycles each. MiXCR, applied by TCRdb to the multiplex PCR reads, yields one record per CDR3 protein. The sample shows 300,000 to 350,000 distinct CDR3 sequences, about three fifths of them seen only once. Researchers drew blood RNA from unsorted whole blood and extracted germline DNA as well. Sequencing was done on a sample of peripheral blood. The source is a woman under 40 with primary liver carcinoma and hepatitis B virus infection.

This clonotype was recorded at least ten times. The chain combines TRBV4-3 with TRBJ1-1; D unresolved. The CDR3 covers 13 residues. Germline CDR1 reads LGHNA; CDR2 reads YSLEER. Trimming left V 0 bases short and J 5 bases short, with 7 bases between. The CDR3 nucleotides read TGCGCCAGCAGCCAAGATCGATCGACTGAAGCTTTCTTT. This translates into CASSQDRSTEAFF.

The chain recombines TRBV7-9 with TRBJ2-3; 7 positions match TRBD2. Germline V lookup: CDR1 SEHNR, CDR2 FQNEAQ (reference sequence). CDR3 length: 16 residues. V shed 4 bases and J 3 bases; nucleotides not matched to a gene: 10. The CDR3 here is CASSSWDGGRTDTQYF. CDR3 DNA sequence: TGTGCCAGCAGCTCCTGGGACGGGGGGAGAACAGATACGCAGTATTTT.

The V gene is TRBV7-3, the J gene TRBJ2-1, with TRBD2 matching 9 bases. The CDR3 runs to 16 residues. J gave up 6 bases and V 3 bases, and 9 bases lay outside the gene matches. The germline CDR1 and CDR2 sequences are SGHTA and FQGTGA. For the CDR3, the DNA is TGTGCCAGCAGCTTGTCAATAGCGGGAGCGGGCAATGAGCAGTTCTTC. Protein: CASSLSIAGAGNEQFF.